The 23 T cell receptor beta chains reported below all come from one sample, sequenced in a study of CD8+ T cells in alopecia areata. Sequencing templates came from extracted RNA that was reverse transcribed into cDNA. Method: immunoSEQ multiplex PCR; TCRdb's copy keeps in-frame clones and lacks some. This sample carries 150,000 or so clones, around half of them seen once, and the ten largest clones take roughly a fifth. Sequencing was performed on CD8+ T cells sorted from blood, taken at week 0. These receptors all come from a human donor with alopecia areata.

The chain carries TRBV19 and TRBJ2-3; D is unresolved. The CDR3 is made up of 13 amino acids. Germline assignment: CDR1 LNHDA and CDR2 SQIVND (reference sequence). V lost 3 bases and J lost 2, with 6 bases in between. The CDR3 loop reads CASSIGDTDTQYF. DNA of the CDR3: TGTGCCAGTAGTATTGGCGACACAGATACGCAGTATTTT.

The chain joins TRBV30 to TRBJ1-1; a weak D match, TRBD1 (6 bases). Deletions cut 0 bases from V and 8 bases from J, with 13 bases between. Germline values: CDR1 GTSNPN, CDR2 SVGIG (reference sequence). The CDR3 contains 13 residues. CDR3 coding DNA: TGTGCCTGGAGTGTATTGGGCAGGGGCGAAGCTTTCTTT. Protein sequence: CAWSVLGRGEAFF.

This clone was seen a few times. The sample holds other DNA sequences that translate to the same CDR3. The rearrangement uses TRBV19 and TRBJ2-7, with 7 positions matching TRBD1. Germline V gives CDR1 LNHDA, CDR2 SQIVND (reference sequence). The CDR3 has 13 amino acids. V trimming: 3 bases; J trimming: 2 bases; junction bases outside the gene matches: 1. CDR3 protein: CASSITGAYEQYF. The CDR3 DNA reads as TGTGCCAGTAGTATCACAGGGGCCTACGAGCAGTACTTC.

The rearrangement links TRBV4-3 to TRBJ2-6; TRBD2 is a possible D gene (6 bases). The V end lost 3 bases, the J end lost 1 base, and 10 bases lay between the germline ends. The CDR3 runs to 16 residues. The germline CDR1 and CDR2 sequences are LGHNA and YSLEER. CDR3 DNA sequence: TGCGCCAGCAGCCAGCTCGGGAGTTCTGGGGCCAACGTCCTGACTTTC. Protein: CASSQLGSSGANVLTF.

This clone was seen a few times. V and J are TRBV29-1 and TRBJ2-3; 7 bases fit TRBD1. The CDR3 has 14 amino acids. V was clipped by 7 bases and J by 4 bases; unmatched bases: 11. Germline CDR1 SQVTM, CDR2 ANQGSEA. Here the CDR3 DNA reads TGCAGCGGGGTGGGACAGAGAGGCCCAGATACGCAGTATTTT. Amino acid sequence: CSGVGQRGPDTQYF.

This CDR3 reads CASSQDAREGTEAFF. The CDR3 DNA reads as TGCGCCAGCAGCCAAGATGCACGGGAGGGGACTGAAGCTTTCTTT. The chain has TRBV4-3 and TRBJ1-1; TRBD1 is a possible D gene (5 bases). The germline V gene has CDR1 LGHNA and CDR2 YSLEER. CDR3 length: 15 amino acids. V lost 0 bases and J 5 bases, leaving 13 bases between the germline ends.

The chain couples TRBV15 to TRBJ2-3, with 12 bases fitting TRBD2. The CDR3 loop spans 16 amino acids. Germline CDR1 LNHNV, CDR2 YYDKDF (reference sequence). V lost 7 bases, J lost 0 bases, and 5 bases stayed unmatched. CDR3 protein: CATTLGTSGSTDTQYF. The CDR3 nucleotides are TGTGCCACCACCCTGGGGACTAGCGGGAGCACAGATACGCAGTATTTT.

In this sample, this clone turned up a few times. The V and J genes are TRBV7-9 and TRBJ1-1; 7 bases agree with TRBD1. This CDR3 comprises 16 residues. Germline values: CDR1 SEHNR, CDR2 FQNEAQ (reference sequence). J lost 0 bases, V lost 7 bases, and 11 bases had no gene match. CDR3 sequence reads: CASTKRQGAMNTEAFF. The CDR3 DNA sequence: TGTGCCAGCACAAAAAGACAGGGCGCAATGAACACTGAAGCTTTCTTT.

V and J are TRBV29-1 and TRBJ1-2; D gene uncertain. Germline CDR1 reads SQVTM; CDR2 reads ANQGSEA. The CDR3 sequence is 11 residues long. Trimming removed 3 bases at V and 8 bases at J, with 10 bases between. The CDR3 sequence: CSVDAEIGYTF. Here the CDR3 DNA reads TGCAGCGTTGACGCGGAGATAGGCTACACCTTC.

CDR3 coding DNA: TGTGCCTGGAGTGCGGGAACCACTGAAGCTTTCTTT. As protein: CAWSAGTTEAFF. This chain joins TRBV30 and TRBJ1-1; D is unclear. Germline lookup yields CDR1 GTSNPN and CDR2 SVGIG (reference sequence). V was pared by 1 base and J by 4 bases, with 7 bases between. This CDR3 region has 12 residues.

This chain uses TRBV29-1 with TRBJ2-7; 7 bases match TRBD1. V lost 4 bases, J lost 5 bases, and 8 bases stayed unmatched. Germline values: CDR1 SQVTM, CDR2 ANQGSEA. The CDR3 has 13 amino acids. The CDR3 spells CSVAGTAANEQYF. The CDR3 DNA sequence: TGCAGCGTTGCTGGGACAGCAGCAAACGAGCAGTACTTC.

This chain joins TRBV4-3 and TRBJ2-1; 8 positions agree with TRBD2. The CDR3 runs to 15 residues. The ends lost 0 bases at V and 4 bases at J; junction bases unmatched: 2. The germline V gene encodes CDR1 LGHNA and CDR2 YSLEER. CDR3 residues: CASSQDGGEYNEQFF. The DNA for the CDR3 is TGCGCCAGCAGCCAAGACGGGGGGGAGTACAATGAGCAGTTCTTC.

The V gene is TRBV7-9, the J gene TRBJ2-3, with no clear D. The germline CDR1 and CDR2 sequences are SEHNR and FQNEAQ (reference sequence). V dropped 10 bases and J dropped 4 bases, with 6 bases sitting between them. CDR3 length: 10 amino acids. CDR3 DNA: TGTGCCAATGAACCAGATACGCAGTATTTT. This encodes CANEPDTQYF.

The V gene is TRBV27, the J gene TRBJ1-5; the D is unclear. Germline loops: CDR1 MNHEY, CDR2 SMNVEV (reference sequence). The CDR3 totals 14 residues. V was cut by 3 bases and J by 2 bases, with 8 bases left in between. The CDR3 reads CASSFIDGNQPQHF. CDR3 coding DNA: TGTGCCAGCAGTTTTATCGATGGCAATCAGCCCCAGCATTTT.

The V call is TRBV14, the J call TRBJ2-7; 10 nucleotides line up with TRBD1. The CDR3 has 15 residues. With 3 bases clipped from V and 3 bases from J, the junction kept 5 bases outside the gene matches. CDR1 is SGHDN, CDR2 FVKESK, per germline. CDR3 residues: CASSQGQGSFYEQYF. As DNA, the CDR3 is TGTGCCAGCAGCCAGGGACAGGGGTCCTTCTACGAGCAGTACTTC.

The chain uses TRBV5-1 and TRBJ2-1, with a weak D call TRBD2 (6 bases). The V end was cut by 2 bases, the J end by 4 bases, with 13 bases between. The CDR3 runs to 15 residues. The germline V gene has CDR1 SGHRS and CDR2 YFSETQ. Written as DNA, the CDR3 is TGCGCCAGCAGCTTCAGGGAGGCAGGTTACAATGAGCAGTTCTTC. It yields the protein CASSFREAGYNEQFF.

The CDR3 nucleotides are TGCGCCAGCAGTGGGGACAGGAGGTCCGATTCACCCCTCCACTTT. Its protein product is CASSGDRRSDSPLHF. The chain uses TRBV4-3 and TRBJ1-6; 8 bases match TRBD1. The junction had 9 bases not matched to a gene; V was cut back by 6 bases and J by 8 bases. Germline CDR1 and CDR2: LGHNA and YSLEER. CDR3 length: 15 residues.

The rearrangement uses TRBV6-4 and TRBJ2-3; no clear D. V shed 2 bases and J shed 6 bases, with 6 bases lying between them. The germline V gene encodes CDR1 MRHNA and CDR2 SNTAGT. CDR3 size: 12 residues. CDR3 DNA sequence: TGTGCCAGCAGTGACGAAGTCGATACGCAGTATTTT. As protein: CASSDEVDTQYF.

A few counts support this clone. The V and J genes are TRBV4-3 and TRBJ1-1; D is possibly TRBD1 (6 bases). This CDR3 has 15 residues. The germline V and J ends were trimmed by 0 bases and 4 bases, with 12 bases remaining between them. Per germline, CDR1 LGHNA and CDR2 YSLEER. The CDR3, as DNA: TGCGCCAGCAGCCAAGATTCGGGGGCGACCACTGAAGCTTTCTTT. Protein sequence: CASSQDSGATTEAFF.

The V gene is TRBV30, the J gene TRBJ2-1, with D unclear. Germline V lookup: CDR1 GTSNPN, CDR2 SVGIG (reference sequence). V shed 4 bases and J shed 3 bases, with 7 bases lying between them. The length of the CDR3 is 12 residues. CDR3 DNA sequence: TGTGCCTGGACTAATAACTACAATGAGCAGTTCTTC. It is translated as CAWTNNYNEQFF.

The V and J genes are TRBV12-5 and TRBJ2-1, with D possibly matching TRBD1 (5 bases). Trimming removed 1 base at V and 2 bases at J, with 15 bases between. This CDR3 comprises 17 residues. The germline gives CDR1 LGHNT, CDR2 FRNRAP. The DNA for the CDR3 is TGTGCTAGTGGTTTGGATACGGGCAAGGGGACCTACAATGAGCAGTTCTTC. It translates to CASGLDTGKGTYNEQFF.

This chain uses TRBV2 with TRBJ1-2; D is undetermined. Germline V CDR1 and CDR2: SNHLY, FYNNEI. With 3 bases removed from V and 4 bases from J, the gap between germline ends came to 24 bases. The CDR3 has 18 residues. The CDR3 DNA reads TGTGCCAGCAGTGAGGTCCGAGATGGGTCAGAGAAAGTCTATGGCTACACCTTC. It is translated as CASSEVRDGSEKVYGYTF.

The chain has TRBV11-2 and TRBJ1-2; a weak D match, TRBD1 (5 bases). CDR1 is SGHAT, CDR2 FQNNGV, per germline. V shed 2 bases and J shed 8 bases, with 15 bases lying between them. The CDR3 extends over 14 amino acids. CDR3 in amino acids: CASSLTQGREGYTF. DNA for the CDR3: TGTGCCAGCAGCTTAACCCAGGGAAGGGAGGGCTACACCTTC.